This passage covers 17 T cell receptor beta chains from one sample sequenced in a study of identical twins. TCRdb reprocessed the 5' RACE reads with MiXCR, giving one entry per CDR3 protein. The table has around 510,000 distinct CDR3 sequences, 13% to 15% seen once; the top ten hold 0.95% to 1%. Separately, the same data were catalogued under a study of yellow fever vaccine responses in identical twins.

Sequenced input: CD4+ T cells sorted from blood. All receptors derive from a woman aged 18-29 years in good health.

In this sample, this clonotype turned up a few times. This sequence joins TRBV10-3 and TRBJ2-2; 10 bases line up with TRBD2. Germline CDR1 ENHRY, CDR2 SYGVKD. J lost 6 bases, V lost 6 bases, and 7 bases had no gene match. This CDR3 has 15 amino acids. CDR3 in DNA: TGTGCCATCAGGGCGGCTAGCGGGAGTCCCGGGGAGCTGTTTTTT. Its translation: CAIRAASGSPGELFF.

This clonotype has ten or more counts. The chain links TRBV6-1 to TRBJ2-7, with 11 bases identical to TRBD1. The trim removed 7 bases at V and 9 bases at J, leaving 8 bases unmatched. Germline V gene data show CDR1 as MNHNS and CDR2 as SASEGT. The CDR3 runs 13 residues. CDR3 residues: CASNPGQGVVQYF. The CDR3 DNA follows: TGTGCCAGCAACCCGGGACAGGGGGTAGTGCAGTACTTC.

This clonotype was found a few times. CDR3 DNA sequence: TGTGCCAGCAGCGTAGGGAGGGGCTTCGACGAGCAGTACTTC. It is translated as CASSVGRGFDEQYF. This sequence joins TRBV9 and TRBJ2-7; D is possibly TRBD2 (6 bases). CDR1 and CDR2 from the germline V gene are SGDLS and YYNGEE. Trimming cost V 0 bases and J 5 bases, with 12 bases left between them. The CDR3 loop spans 14 amino acids.

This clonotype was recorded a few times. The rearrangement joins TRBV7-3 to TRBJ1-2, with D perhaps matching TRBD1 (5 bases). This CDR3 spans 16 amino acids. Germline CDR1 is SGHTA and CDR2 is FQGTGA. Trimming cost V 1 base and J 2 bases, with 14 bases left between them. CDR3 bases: TGTGCCAGCAGCTTAAGGCCCGGGGCCCTAAACTATGGCTACACCTTC. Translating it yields CASSLRPGALNYGYTF. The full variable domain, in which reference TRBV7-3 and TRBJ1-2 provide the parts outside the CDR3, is GAGVSQTPSNKVTEKGKYVELRCDPISGHTALYWYRQSLGQGPEFLIYFQGTGAADDSGLPNDRFFAVRPEGSVSTLKIQRTERGDSAVYLCASSLRPGALNYGYTFGSGTRLTVV.

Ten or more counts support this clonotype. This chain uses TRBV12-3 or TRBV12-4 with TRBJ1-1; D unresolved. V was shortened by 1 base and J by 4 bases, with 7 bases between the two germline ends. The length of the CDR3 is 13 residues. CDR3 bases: TGTGCCAGCAGTTTAGTCGGAACCACTGAAGCTTTCTTT. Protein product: CASSLVGTTEAFF.

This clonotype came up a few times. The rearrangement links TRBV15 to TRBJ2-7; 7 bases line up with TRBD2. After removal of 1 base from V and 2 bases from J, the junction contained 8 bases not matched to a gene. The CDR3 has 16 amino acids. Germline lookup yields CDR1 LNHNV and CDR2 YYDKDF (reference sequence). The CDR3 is CATSRVGSGTTYEQYF. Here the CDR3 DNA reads TGTGCCACCAGCAGAGTGGGGAGCGGGACGACCTACGAGCAGTACTTC.

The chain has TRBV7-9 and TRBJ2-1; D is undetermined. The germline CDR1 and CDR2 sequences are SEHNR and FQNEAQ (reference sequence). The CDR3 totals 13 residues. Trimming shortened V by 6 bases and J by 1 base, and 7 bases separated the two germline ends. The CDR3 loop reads CASSKGSYNEQFF. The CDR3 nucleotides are TGTGCCAGCAGTAAGGGATCCTACAATGAGCAGTTCTTC.

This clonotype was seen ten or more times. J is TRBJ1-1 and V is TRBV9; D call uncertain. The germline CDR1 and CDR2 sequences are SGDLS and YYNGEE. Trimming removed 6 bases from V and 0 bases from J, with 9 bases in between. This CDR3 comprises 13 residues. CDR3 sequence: CASTPLMNTEAFF. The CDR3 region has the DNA TGTGCCAGCACTCCTCTAATGAACACTGAAGCTTTCTTT.

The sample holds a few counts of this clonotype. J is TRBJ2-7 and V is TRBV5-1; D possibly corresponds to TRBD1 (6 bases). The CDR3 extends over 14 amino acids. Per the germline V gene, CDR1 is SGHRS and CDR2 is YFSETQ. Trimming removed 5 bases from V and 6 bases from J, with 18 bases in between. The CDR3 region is CASSYSHRESEQYF. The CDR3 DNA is TGCGCCAGCAGTTACAGTCACAGGGAAAGCGAGCAGTACTTC.

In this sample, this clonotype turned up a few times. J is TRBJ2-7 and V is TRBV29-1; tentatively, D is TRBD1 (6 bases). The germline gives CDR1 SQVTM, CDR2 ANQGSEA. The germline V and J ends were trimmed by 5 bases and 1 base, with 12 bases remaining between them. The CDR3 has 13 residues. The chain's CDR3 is CSVLTGPSYEQYF. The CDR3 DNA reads TGCAGCGTTTTAACAGGGCCATCCTACGAGCAGTACTTC.

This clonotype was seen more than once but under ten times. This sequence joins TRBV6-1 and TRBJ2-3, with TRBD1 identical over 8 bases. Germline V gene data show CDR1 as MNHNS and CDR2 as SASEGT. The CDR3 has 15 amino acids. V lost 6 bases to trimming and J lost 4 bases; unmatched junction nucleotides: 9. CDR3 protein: CASRTGQAGADTQYF. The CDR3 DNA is TGTGCCAGCAGGACGGGACAGGCGGGCGCAGATACGCAGTATTTT.

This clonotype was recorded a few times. The CDR3 is CASSQEATSGSSTDTQYF. The CDR3 nucleotides read TGTGCCAGCAGCCAGGAAGCCACTAGCGGGAGTAGCACAGATACGCAGTATTTT. This sequence joins TRBV4-2 and TRBJ2-3, with 11 bases matching TRBD2. The CDR3 length is 18 residues. V lost 3 bases to trimming and J lost 0 bases; unmatched junction nucleotides: 8. The V gene's germline CDR1 is LGHNA and CDR2 YNFKEQ.

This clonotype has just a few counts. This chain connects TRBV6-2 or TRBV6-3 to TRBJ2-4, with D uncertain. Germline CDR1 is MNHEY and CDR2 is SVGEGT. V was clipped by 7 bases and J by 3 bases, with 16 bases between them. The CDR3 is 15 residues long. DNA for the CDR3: TGTGCCAGCACCGGCCAGGCGGTGGACAAAAACATTCAGTACTTC. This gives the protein CASTGQAVDKNIQYF.

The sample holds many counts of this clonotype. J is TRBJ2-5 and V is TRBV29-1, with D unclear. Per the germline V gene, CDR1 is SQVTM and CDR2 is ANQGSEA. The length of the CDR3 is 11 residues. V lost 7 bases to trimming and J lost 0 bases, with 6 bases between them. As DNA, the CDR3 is TGCAGCGCGGCGTACCAAGAGACCCAGTACTTC. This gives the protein CSAAYQETQYF.

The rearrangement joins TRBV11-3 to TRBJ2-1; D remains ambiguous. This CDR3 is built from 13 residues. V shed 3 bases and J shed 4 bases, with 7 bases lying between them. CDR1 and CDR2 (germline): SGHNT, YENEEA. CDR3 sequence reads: CASSFARYNEQFF. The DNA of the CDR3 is TGTGCCAGCAGCTTTGCCCGGTACAATGAGCAGTTCTTC.

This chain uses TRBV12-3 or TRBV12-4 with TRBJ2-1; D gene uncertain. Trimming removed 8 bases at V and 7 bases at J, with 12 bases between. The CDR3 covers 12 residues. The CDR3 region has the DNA TGTGCCAGCGCCCCGTCTAGTAATGAGCAGTTCTTC. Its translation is CASAPSSNEQFF.

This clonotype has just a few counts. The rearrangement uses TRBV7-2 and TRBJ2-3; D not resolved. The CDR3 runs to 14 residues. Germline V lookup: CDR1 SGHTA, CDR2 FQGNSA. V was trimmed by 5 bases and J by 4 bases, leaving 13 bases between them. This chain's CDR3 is CASSPIPVADTQYF. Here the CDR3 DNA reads TGTGCCAGCAGCCCTATTCCAGTCGCAGATACGCAGTATTTT.